Reported below is one T cell receptor (beta chain). The antigen is undetermined. The data stem from a study of OX40 agonist ivuxolimab in advanced cancers. Findings and limits, study-wide: The investigators did not determine what antigen specificity the expanded peripheral T cells had.

Germline CDR1 reads MGHRA; CDR2 reads YSYEKL. This CDR3 is 16 amino acids long. TCRdb's copy holds only in-frame clones and misses some; the assay was immunoSEQ multiplex PCR. In the table there are about 31,000 clones, more than 85% of which are singletons. The chain links TRBV4-1 to TRBJ2-5; 9 nucleotides agree with TRBD2. Gene TRBJ2-7 matches the end of the DNA better, so the J call may be wrong. The specimen comprised CD4+ or CD8+ T cells sorted from blood, sampled in a trial of the OX40 agonist ivuxolimab. This TCR came from an adult with an advanced solid tumor such as melanoma, head and neck, liver or kidney cancer. CDR3 amino acids: CASSQEWGGGAREQYF. The CDR3 DNA sequence: TGCGCCAGCAGCCAAGAGTGGGGCGGGGGGGCCCGCGAGCAGTACTTC.